Listed here are 18 T cell receptor beta chains from one sample, sequenced in a study of blood T cell repertoires in COVID-19. Here immunoSEQ multiplex PCR was the method, and the copy in TCRdb shows in-frame clones only, minus some. This sample has some 240,000 clones, with 65% to 90% found just once. Material for sequencing was peripheral blood. The receptors come from a man aged 50-60 years with active or convalescent COVID-19.

This clone was counted between two and nine times. This sample also contains other DNA sequences that code for the same CDR3. V and J are TRBV28 and TRBJ1-6, with 9 bases identical to TRBD1. Per germline, CDR1 MDHEN and CDR2 SYDVKM. The V gene end was trimmed by 6 bases and the J gene end by 7 bases; junction bases not matched to a gene: 4. CDR3 length: 14 amino acids. The CDR3 coding sequence is TGTGCCAGCAGCCTGGGACAGGGAAATTCACCCCTCCACTTT. This translates into CASSLGQGNSPLHF.

This clone was counted a few times. The V call is TRBV6-2 or TRBV6-3, the J call TRBJ1-4, with 8 positions matching TRBD1. The CDR3 spans 15 residues. Germline CDR1 reads MNHEY; CDR2 reads SVGEGT. Germline trimming cut 4 bases from V and 8 bases from J; bases unmatched to any gene: 9. CDR3 DNA sequence: TGTGCCAGCAGTTCTCTTTGGACAGGGAGCGAAAAACTGTTTTTT. This gives the protein CASSSLWTGSEKLFF.

V usage is TRBV6-5 and J usage is TRBJ1-1; D is unclear. The CDR3 totals 15 residues. V was cut by 0 bases and J by 0 bases, with 8 bases left in between. Germline values: CDR1 MNHEY, CDR2 SVGAGI. The CDR3 bases are TGTGCCAGCAGTTACTCGATTGCAGTGAACACTGAAGCTTTCTTT. Translating it yields CASSYSIAVNTEAFF.

V and J are TRBV27 and TRBJ2-7; no firm D call. The germline gives CDR1 MNHEY, CDR2 SMNVEV (reference sequence). This CDR3 comprises 12 residues. V was pared by 5 bases and J by 2 bases, with 7 bases between. The CDR3 protein is CASSLPTYEQYV. Here the CDR3 DNA reads TGTGCCAGCAGTCTACCCACCTACGAGCAGTACGTC.

The rearrangement links TRBV28 to TRBJ1-5, with TRBD1 identical over 7 bases. The CDR3 spans 16 residues. The J segment lost 4 bases and the V segment lost 2 bases, leaving 8 bases of the junction unmatched. The germline V gene encodes CDR1 MDHEN and CDR2 SYDVKM. CDR3 nucleotides: TGTGCCAGCAGTTTACTCGAGGGGGCGTGGAATCAGCCCCAGCATTTT. Protein: CASSLLEGAWNQPQHF.

V usage is TRBV6-1 and J usage is TRBJ1-6; 7 bases map to TRBD1. V gave up 4 bases and J gave up 7 bases; unmatched junction bases: 10. CDR3 length: 16 residues. Germline assignment: CDR1 MNHNS and CDR2 SASEGT. CDR3 loop: CASSATPTGWNSPLHF. The CDR3 DNA reads as TGTGCCAGCAGTGCTACCCCGACAGGGTGGAATTCACCCCTCCACTTT.

In DNA, the CDR3 is TGCGCCAGCAGCCAAGGCCGGGACACGAGGGACTACGAGCAGTACGTC. Protein: CASSQGRDTRDYEQYV. The chain uses TRBV4-1 and TRBJ2-7; TRBD1 is a possible D gene (6 bases). Germline CDR1 MGHRA, CDR2 YSYEKL. The CDR3 extends over 16 amino acids. V dropped 1 base and J dropped 3 bases, with 16 bases sitting between them.

The V call is TRBV4-3, the J call TRBJ2-3; the match to TRBD2 covers 8 bases. Germline V lookup: CDR1 LGHNA, CDR2 YSLEER. The CDR3 has 17 residues. After removal of 0 bases from V and 2 bases from J, the junction contained 7 bases not matched to a gene. Here the CDR3 reads CASSQDLTSGTTDTQYF. In DNA, the CDR3 is TGCGCCAGCAGCCAAGATCTTACTAGCGGTACCACAGATACGCAGTATTTT.

This sequence joins TRBV18 and TRBJ2-5, with TRBD1 matching 9 bases. The V and J ends lost 0 bases and 0 bases, in that order; junction bases with no gene match: 14. Germline V CDR1 and CDR2: KGHSH, LQKENI. The CDR3 is 20 amino acids. The CDR3 here is CASSPPLLDRGDLDQETQYF. The CDR3 nucleotides are TGTGCCAGCTCACCACCTCTTTTGGACAGGGGCGATTTGGACCAAGAGACCCAGTACTTC.

The chain is built from TRBV7-2 and TRBJ1-2; 12 bases line up with TRBD1. The CDR3 length is 17 residues. V dropped 2 bases and J dropped 4; count of bases not matched to a gene: 8. The germline CDR1 and CDR2 sequences are SGHTA and FQGNSA. The CDR3 coding sequence is TGTGCCAGCAGCTTAATGGGACAGGGGGCGCTTGGCTATGGCTACACCTTC. Protein product: CASSLMGQGALGYGYTF.

This sequence joins TRBV3-1 (or the pseudogene TRBV3-2) and TRBJ2-2; D unclear. The CDR3 contains 14 residues. Looked up from germline, CDR1 is LGHDT and CDR2 is YNNKEL (reference sequence). Trimming left V 0 bases short and J 3 bases short, with 5 bases between. The CDR3: CASSQDFDTGELFF. CDR3 bases: TGTGCCAGCAGCCAAGATTTCGACACCGGGGAGCTGTTTTTT.

The chain has TRBV19 and TRBJ2-3; 7 nucleotides align to TRBD2. The CDR3 is 14 residues long. V lost 0 bases, J lost 4 bases, and 1 base stayed unmatched. Per the germline V gene, CDR1 is LNHDA and CDR2 is SQIVND (reference sequence). CDR3 nucleotide sequence: TGTGCCAGTAGTATAGACCGGGGGGCAGATACGCAGTATTTT. It is translated as CASSIDRGADTQYF. Looking up the rest from reference TRBV19 and TRBJ2-3 gives the full variable domain: DGGITQSPKYLFRKEGQNVTLSCEQNLNHDAMYWYRQDPGQGLRLIYYSQIVNDFQKGDIAEGYSVSREKKESFPLTVTSAQKNPTAFYLCASSIDRGADTQYFGPGTRLTVL.

J is TRBJ2-7 and V is TRBV27; 10 bases map to TRBD2. The CDR3 totals 14 residues. In germline, CDR1 is MNHEY, CDR2 SMNVEV (reference sequence). With V trimmed by 4 bases and J by 0 bases, 0 bases remained unmatched. The CDR3 here is CASSSSGSSYEQYF. Written as DNA, the CDR3 is TGTGCCAGCAGTTCTAGCGGGAGCTCCTACGAGCAGTACTTC.

V gene TRBV5-1 combines with J gene TRBJ2-2, with D perhaps matching TRBD2 (6 bases). V was cut by 0 bases and J by 7 bases, with 10 bases left in between. The CDR3 runs 14 residues. Germline CDR1 SGHRS, CDR2 YFSETQ. The CDR3 loop is CASSLDGGFGELFF. The CDR3 DNA sequence: TGCGCCAGCAGCTTGGACGGGGGTTTCGGGGAGCTGTTTTTT.

V is TRBV3-1 (or the pseudogene TRBV3-2) and J is TRBJ2-5, with 13 bases aligning to TRBD2. The trim removed 0 bases at V and 3 bases at J, leaving 4 bases unmatched. Germline V gene lookup returns CDR1 LGHDT and CDR2 YNNKEL (reference sequence). The CDR3 loop spans 17 amino acids. The CDR3 protein is CASSQDLGLAGEETQYF. CDR3 coding DNA: TGTGCCAGCAGCCAAGATCTAGGACTAGCGGGAGAAGAGACCCAGTACTTC.

The CDR3 loop reads CASSLDSYEQFF. The CDR3 nucleotides are TGTGCCAGTAGTTTGGACAGCTATGAGCAGTTCTTC. The rearrangement links TRBV19 to TRBJ2-1; tentatively, D is TRBD1 (6 bases). The CDR3 runs 12 residues. V shed 5 bases and J shed 8 bases, with 10 bases lying between them. Germline CDR1 LNHDA, CDR2 SQIVND (reference sequence).

The chain has TRBV6-2 or TRBV6-3 and TRBJ2-7; 10 nucleotides match TRBD1. J lost 4 bases, V lost 2 bases, and 5 bases had no gene match. This CDR3 is 15 amino acids long. Per germline, CDR1 MNHEY and CDR2 SVGEGT. The CDR3 spells CASSYMGQGLYEQYV. For the CDR3, the DNA is TGTGCCAGCAGTTACATGGGACAGGGGCTTTACGAGCAGTACGTC.

J is TRBJ2-3 and V is TRBV3-1 (or the pseudogene TRBV3-2); weak D call: TRBD2 (5 bases). Deletions cut 1 base from V and 2 bases from J, with 10 bases between. CDR1 LGHDT and CDR2 YNNKEL come from the germline V gene (reference sequence). The CDR3 runs to 15 residues. The chain's CDR3 is CASSQGDGLTDTQYF. The CDR3 DNA follows: TGTGCCAGCAGCCAAGGGGATGGACTCACAGATACGCAGTATTTT.